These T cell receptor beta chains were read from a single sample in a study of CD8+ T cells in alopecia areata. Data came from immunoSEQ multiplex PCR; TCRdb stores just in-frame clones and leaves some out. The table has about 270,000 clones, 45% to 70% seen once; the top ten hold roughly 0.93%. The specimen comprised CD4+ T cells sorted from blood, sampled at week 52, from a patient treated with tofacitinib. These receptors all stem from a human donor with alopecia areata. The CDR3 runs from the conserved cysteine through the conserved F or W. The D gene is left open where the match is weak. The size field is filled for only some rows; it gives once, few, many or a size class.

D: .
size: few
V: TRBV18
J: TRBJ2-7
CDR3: CASSPPGQSYEQYF
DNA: TGTGCCAGCTCACCACCCGGGCAATCCTACGAGCAGTACTTC

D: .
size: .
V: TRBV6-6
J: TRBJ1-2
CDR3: CASTGSRYGYTF
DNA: TGTGCCAGCACTGGGTCCCGCTATGGCTACACCTTC

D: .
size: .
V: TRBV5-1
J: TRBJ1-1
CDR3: CASSFVGSWVGTEAFF
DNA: TGCGCCAGCAGCTTCGTCGGCTCGTGGGTCGGCACTGAAGCTTTCTTT

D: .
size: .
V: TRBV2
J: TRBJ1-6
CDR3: CASSPPDGQHPLHF
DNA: TGTGCCAGCAGTCCACCGGACGGGCAGCACCCCCTCCACTTT

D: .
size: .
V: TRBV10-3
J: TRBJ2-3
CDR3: CAISAGPGFPDTQYF
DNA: TGTGCCATCAGTGCGGGTCCTGGTTTCCCAGATACGCAGTATTTT

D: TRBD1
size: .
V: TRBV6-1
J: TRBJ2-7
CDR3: CASSIGDRGREQYF
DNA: TGTGCCAGCAGTATAGGGGACAGGGGGCGAGAGCAGTACTTC

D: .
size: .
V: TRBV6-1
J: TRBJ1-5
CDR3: CASSGSGTQTSNQPQHF
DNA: TGTGCCAGCAGTGGGAGCGGGACTCAGACCTCCAATCAGCCCCAGCATTTT

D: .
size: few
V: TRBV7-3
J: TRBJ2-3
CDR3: CASSLQGPDTQYF
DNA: TGTGCCAGCAGCTTACAGGGCCCAGATACGCAGTATTTT

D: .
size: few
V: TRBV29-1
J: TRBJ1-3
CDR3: CSIAAAGNTIYF
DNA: TGCAGCATCGCGGCAGCAGGAAACACCATATATTTT

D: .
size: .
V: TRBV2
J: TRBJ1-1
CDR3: CASRWEGNTEAFF
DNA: TGTGCCAGCCGATGGGAGGGTAACACTGAAGCTTTCTTT

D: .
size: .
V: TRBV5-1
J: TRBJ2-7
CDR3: CASHGVSYEQYF
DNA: TGCGCCAGTCATGGGGTCAGCTACGAGCAGTACTTC

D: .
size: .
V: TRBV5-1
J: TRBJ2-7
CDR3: CASSYDYEQYF
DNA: TGCGCCAGCAGCTACGATTACGAGCAGTACTTC

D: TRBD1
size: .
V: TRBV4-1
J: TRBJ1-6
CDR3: CASSQFRDRAISPLHF
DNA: TGCGCCAGCAGCCAATTTCGGGACAGGGCCATATCGCCCCTCCACTTT

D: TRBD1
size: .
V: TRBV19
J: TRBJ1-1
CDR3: CASKTTGRRTEAFF
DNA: TGTGCCAGTAAAACGACAGGGCGGCGGACTGAAGCTTTCTTT

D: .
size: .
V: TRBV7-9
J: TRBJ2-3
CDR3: CASSSGPGFNTDTQYF
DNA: TGTGCCAGCAGCTCCGGGCCGGGGTTTAACACAGATACGCAGTATTTT

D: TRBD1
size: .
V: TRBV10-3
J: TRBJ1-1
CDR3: CAISTGGMNTEAFF
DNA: TGTGCCATCAGCACAGGGGGAATGAACACTGAAGCTTTCTTT

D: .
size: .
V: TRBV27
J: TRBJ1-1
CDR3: CASSTGSLSAFF
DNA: TGTGCCAGCAGCACGGGGTCACTGTCGGCTTTCTTT

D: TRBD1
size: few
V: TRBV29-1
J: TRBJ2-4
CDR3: CSADGQGNKNIQYF
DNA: TGCAGCGCAGACGGACAGGGGAACAAAAACATTCAGTACTTC

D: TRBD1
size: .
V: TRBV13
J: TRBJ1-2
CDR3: CASSRTGVGYTF
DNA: TGTGCCAGCAGCCGGACAGGGGTCGGCTACACCTTC

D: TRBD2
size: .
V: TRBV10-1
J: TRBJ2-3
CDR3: CASSGPSSGGTDTQYF
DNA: TGCGCCAGCAGTGGCCCCTCTAGCGGGGGAACAGATACGCAGTATTTT

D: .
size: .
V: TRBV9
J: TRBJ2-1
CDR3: CASSVATINSYNEQFF
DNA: TGTGCCAGCAGCGTAGCTACGATAAACTCCTACAATGAGCAGTTCTTC

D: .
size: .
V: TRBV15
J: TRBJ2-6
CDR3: CATSRAPGYPTF
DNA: TGTGCCACCAGCAGAGCCCCAGGCTATCCGACTTTC

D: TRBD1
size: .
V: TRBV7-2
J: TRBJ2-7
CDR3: CASSPLPGQGMEQYF
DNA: TGTGCCAGCAGCCCCCTTCCGGGACAGGGGATGGAGCAGTACTTC

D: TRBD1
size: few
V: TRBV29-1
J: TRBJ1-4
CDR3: CSALNPTGGKNEKLFF
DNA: TGCAGCGCCTTGAATCCTACAGGGGGCAAGAATGAAAAACTGTTTTTT

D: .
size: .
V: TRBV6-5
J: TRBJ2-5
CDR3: CASSYQDGRETQYF
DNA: TGTGCCAGCAGTTACCAGGACGGCCGCGAGACCCAGTACTTC

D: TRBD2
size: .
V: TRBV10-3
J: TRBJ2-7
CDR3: CAISESITSGNYEQYF
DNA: TGTGCCATCAGTGAGTCAATAACTAGCGGGAACTACGAGCAGTACTTC

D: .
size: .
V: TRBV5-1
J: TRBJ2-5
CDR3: CASSALETQYF
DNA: TGCGCCAGCAGCGCTCTGGAGACCCAGTACTTC

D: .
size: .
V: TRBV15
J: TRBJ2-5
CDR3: CATSGGLQETQYF
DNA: TGTGCCACCAGCGGGGGACTTCAAGAGACCCAGTACTTC

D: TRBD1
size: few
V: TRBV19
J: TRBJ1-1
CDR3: CASRLQGARTEAFF
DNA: TGTGCCAGTAGATTACAGGGGGCGCGGACTGAAGCTTTCTTT

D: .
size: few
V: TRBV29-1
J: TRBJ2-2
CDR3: CSVCPSNTGELFF
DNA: TGCAGCGTTTGTCCGTCGAACACCGGGGAGCTGTTTTTT

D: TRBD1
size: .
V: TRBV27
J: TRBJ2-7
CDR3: CASSPDRYYEQYF
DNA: TGTGCCAGCAGCCCGGACAGGTACTACGAGCAGTACTTC

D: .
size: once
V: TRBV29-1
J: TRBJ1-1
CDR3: CSAQGQGGTEAFF
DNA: TGCAGCGCCCAAGGGCAGGGCGGCACTGAAGCTTTCTTT

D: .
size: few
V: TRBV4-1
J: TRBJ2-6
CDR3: CASSQVATGANVLTF
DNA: TGCGCCAGCAGCCAAGTTGCGACTGGGGCCAACGTCCTGACTTTC

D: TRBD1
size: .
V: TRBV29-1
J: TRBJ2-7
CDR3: CSAYTRDSNLGGYEQYF
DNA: TGCAGCGCATACACCCGGGACAGTAATTTGGGTGGCTACGAGCAGTACTTC

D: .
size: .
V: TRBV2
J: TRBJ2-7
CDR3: CASSRGFSYEQYF
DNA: TGTGCCAGCAGTAGGGGCTTCTCCTACGAGCAGTACTTC

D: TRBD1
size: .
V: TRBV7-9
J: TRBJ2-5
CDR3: CASSRPTGTGSQETQYF
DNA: TGTGCCAGCAGCCGACCCACCGGGACAGGGTCCCAAGAGACCCAGTACTTC

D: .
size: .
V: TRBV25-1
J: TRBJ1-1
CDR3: CASSSPAGTEAFF
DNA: TGTGCCAGCAGCTCCCCGGCGGGGACTGAAGCTTTCTTT

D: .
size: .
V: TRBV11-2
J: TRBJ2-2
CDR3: CASSLGTHGTGELFF
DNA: TGTGCCAGCAGCTTAGGGACTCACGGGACCGGGGAGCTGTTTTTT

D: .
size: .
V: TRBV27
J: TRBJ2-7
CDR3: CASSPHGNSYEQYF
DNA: TGTGCCAGCAGTCCCCACGGGAATTCCTACGAGCAGTACTTC